Described below is a single T cell receptor beta chain sequence and its context. The data were obtained in a study of tumor T cells in aggressive B-cell lymphoma. The table came from immunoSEQ multiplex PCR; TCRdb's copy has only in-frame clones and leaves some out. The sample has about 2,600 clones, over 80% seen once. J gave up 5 bases and V 1 base, and 5 bases lay outside the gene matches. Per germline, CDR1 SSHAT and CDR2 FNYEAQ (reference sequence). This CDR3 comprises 16 residues. V and J are TRBV7-7 and TRBJ2-3, with 11 bases that match TRBD1. This TCR came from an adult with diffuse large B cell lymphoma. The sample taken for sequencing was tumor tissue. CDR3 coding DNA: TGTGCCAGCAGCTTAGGGACAGGGGGCTTCATAGATACGCAGTATTTT. Protein product: CASSLGTGGFIDTQYF.